One sample yielded the 11 T cell receptor beta chains listed below, sequenced in a study of OX40 agonist ivuxolimab in advanced cancers. Assay used: immunoSEQ multiplex PCR; TCRdb lists only in-frame clones, some missing. The sample contains about 61,000 clones, about 88% of which appear only once. Here the sequenced sample was CD4+ or CD8+ T cells sorted from blood, taken in a trial of the OX40 agonist ivuxolimab. The receptors were gathered from an adult with an advanced solid tumor such as melanoma, head and neck, liver or kidney cancer.

There are a few counts of this clone. V is TRBV4-1 and J is TRBJ1-4; D is perhaps TRBD1 (5 bases). Germline V gene sequence: CDR1 MGHRA, CDR2 YSYEKL. The CDR3 has 17 amino acids. V was clipped by 0 bases and J by 0 bases, with 11 bases between them. The CDR3 sequence: CASSQEIRGSTNEKLFF. The CDR3 DNA reads TGCGCCAGCAGCCAAGAGATTCGGGGGTCAACTAATGAAAAACTGTTTTTT.

The J gene is TRBJ2-2, the V gene TRBV11-2, with D unclear. CDR1 is SGHAT, CDR2 FQNNGV, per germline. This CDR3 spans 12 amino acids. Trimming took 2 bases from V and 11 from J, leaving 9 bases between them. The CDR3 DNA sequence: TGTGCCAGCAGCTTACTACCTCCCGAGCTGTTTTTT. Translating gives CASSLLPPELFF.

The J gene is TRBJ2-1, the V gene TRBV5-1; 15 nucleotides align to TRBD2. The germline CDR1 and CDR2 sequences are SGHRS and YFSETQ. V lost 7 bases to trimming and J lost 1 base; unmatched junction nucleotides: 15. The CDR3 runs 20 residues. As DNA, the CDR3 is TGCGCCAGCCACGGCCGTAACGGACTAGCGGGGGGGAGGTCCTACAATGAGCAGTTCTTC. Protein sequence: CASHGRNGLAGGRSYNEQFF.

V and J are TRBV6-1 and TRBJ1-5, with TRBD1 matching over 10 bases. Per the germline V gene, CDR1 is MNHNS and CDR2 is SASEGT. Unmatched junction bases numbered 5, after V lost 6 bases and J lost 3 bases. The CDR3 contains 15 residues. In nucleotides, the CDR3 is TGTGCCAGCAGGATCGACAGGGGGCTCAATCAGCCCCAGCATTTT. It translates to CASRIDRGLNQPQHF.

This chain connects TRBV7-6 to TRBJ2-6; 7 bases match TRBD1. CDR3 length equals 18 residues. The ends lost 2 bases at V and 1 base at J; junction bases unmatched: 8. From germline, CDR1 is SGHVS and CDR2 FNYEAQ. CDR3 coding DNA: TGTGCCAGCAGCTTATCGGACAGGTCCCAATCTGGGGCCAACGTCCTGACTTTC. Amino acids: CASSLSDRSQSGANVLTF.

This chain connects TRBV19 to TRBJ2-7, with D maybe TRBD1 (5 bases). CDR1 LNHDA and CDR2 SQIVND come from the germline V gene (reference sequence). Deletions cut 5 bases from V and 4 bases from J, with 12 bases between. This CDR3 spans 13 amino acids. DNA of the CDR3: TGTGCCAGTAGTGTGGGGCGTCCGTACGAGCAGTACTTC. Translating gives CASSVGRPYEQYF.

The chain links TRBV5-1 to TRBJ1-2; 8 positions match TRBD1. V trimming: 4 bases; J trimming: 8 bases; junction bases outside the gene matches: 13. CDR1 and CDR2 from the germline V gene are SGHRS and YFSETQ. There are 15 residues in the CDR3. The DNA for the CDR3 is TGCGCCAGCAGCAAGTCCCAGACAGGGGTAGGGGGCTACACCTTC. As protein: CASSKSQTGVGGYTF. Filled out from reference TRBV5-1 and TRBJ1-2, the complete variable domain reads KAGVTQTPRYLIKTRGQQVTLSCSPISGHRSVSWYQQTPGQGLQFLFEYFSETQRNKGNFPGRFSGRQFSNSRSEMNVSTLELGDSALYLCASSKSQTGVGGYTFGSGTRLTVV.

J is TRBJ2-5 and V is TRBV7-3, with TRBD1 as a possible D gene (5 bases). Germline CDR1 is SGHTA and CDR2 is FQGTGA. The ends were cut back, 4 bases at V and 4 bases at J, with 16 bases in the middle. This CDR3 comprises 15 residues. CDR3 loop: CASSSQGIQGETQYF. The CDR3 DNA follows: TGTGCCAGCAGCTCTCAGGGAATTCAAGGAGAGACCCAGTACTTC.

The V gene is TRBV7-2, the J gene TRBJ1-1, with a tentative D call TRBD1 (6 bases). Germline-derived CDR1 and CDR2 are SGHTA and FQGNSA. CDR3 length: 14 amino acids. The V gene lost 1 base and the J gene lost 11 bases, with 17 bases spanning the gap. The CDR3 here is CASSLVGGKGRAFF. The CDR3 bases are TGTGCCAGCAGCTTAGTAGGGGGGAAAGGGAGGGCTTTCTTT. The full variable domain, in which reference TRBV7-2 and TRBJ1-1 provide the parts outside the CDR3, is GAGVSQSPSNKVTEKGKDVELRCDPISGHTALYWYRQSLGQGLEFLIYFQGNSAPDKSGLPSDRFSAERTGGSVSTLTIQRTQQEDSAVYLCASSLVGGKGRAFFGQGTRLTVV.

This chain joins TRBV4-1 and TRBJ1-4; D perhaps matches TRBD1 (6 bases). This CDR3 is 15 amino acids long. Trimming stripped 1 base from V and 3 bases from J, with 9 bases between. CDR1 and CDR2 (germline): MGHRA, YSYEKL. In DNA form, the CDR3 reads TGCGCCAGCAGCCAAGTCGGACAGCCTAATGAAAAACTGTTTTTT. It translates to CASSQVGQPNEKLFF.

This clone has only a few counts. The chain is built from TRBV18 and TRBJ1-2; TRBD1 is a possible D gene (6 bases). The germline gives CDR1 KGHSH, CDR2 LQKENI. There are 15 residues in the CDR3. V was clipped by 3 bases and J by 4 bases, with 15 bases between them. This chain's CDR3 is CASSPVTGTPYGYTF. The CDR3 DNA sequence: TGTGCCAGCTCACCGGTAACAGGGACTCCCTATGGCTACACCTTC.